This T cell receptor beta chain was sequenced in a study of shared clonotypes between healthy human individuals. Overall study results and limits: Blood was the sole source, and tissue repertoires probably differ.

This clone was detected only a few times. The antigen is undetermined. Assay: immunoSEQ multiplex PCR; the TCRdb copy retains only in-frame clones and omits some. Among a few million clones, 93% were seen once, and the ten largest hold 0.39%. The split of CD4+ cells yielded CD45RA+ naive and CD45RA-negative memory subsets. CDR1 is ENHRY, CDR2 SYGVKD, per germline. This CDR3 has 13 residues. V lost 2 bases and J lost 4; bases outside the gene matches: 0. The chain couples TRBV10-3 to TRBJ1-2; 8 positions agree with TRBD1. The material sequenced was naive CD4+ T cells from PBMCs. Subset in this sample: CD45RA+ positively selected. The sequence was obtained from a man aged 18 to 30 in good health. Some clones in this sample may be carry-over from other donors' samples. The CDR3 sequence: CAISEDRGYGYTF. CDR3 nucleotide sequence: TGTGCCATCAGTGAGGACAGGGGCTATGGCTACACCTTC.